One and the same sample provided the 24 T cell receptor beta chains below, sequenced in a study of blood T cell repertoires in COVID-19. Here immunoSEQ multiplex PCR was the method, and the copy in TCRdb shows in-frame clones only, minus some. The table includes around 160,000 clones, 80% to 90% detected once. Sequencing was done on a sample of peripheral blood. These receptor sequences come from a man aged 55 to 70 with acute or convalescent COVID-19.

The chain has TRBV5-1 and TRBJ2-7, with TRBD1 matching over 9 bases. CDR1 SGHRS and CDR2 YFSETQ come from the germline V gene. J was trimmed by 6 bases and V by 4 bases; bases with no gene match: 8. The length of the CDR3 is 14 residues. The CDR3 here is CASSGTTGGREQYF. DNA of the CDR3: TGCGCCAGCAGCGGAACTACAGGGGGCCGCGAGCAGTACTTC.

The rearrangement joins TRBV10-3 to TRBJ2-5; 8 bases align to TRBD2. Germline CDR1 and CDR2: ENHRY and SYGVKD. The CDR3 totals 15 residues. The V segment lost 3 bases and the J segment 5 bases; nucleotides outside the gene matches: 8. The CDR3 sequence is CAISDRLATYETQYF. In DNA, the CDR3 is TGTGCCATCAGTGACCGACTAGCGACCTATGAGACCCAGTACTTC.

This rearrangement joins TRBV3-1 (or the pseudogene TRBV3-2) to TRBJ2-7; weak D call: TRBD2 (6 bases). Germline lookup yields CDR1 LGHDT and CDR2 YNNKEL (reference sequence). The V gene lost 4 bases and the J gene lost 6 bases, with 16 bases spanning the gap. The CDR3 is 14 residues long. The CDR3 DNA reads TGTGCCAGCAGCCCGGACCCGGGGGTGGGCGAGCAGTACTTC. It encodes CASSPDPGVGEQYF.

The V and J genes are TRBV6-2 or TRBV6-3 and TRBJ1-2; D gene ambiguous. V lost 2 bases and J lost 4, with 8 bases in between. The CDR3 is 13 residues long. Germline-derived CDR1 and CDR2 are MNHEY and SVGEGT. CDR3 in amino acids: CASSYSRIYGYTF. CDR3 DNA sequence: TGTGCCAGCAGTTACAGCCGCATCTATGGCTACACCTTC.

The chain couples TRBV10-3 to TRBJ1-2, with D unresolved. The CDR3 loop spans 17 amino acids. With 4 bases removed from V and 3 bases from J, the gap between germline ends came to 21 bases. The germline V gene has CDR1 ENHRY and CDR2 SYGVKD. The CDR3 sequence is CAISGTPRPREDYGYTF. CDR3 DNA: TGTGCCATCAGTGGAACACCGCGCCCGAGGGAAGACTATGGCTACACCTTC.

The chain employs TRBV7-3 and TRBJ2-2, with 7 bases fitting TRBD1. V was pared by 4 bases and J by 4 bases, with 9 bases of the junction left unmatched. Germline assignment: CDR1 SGHTA and CDR2 FQGTGA. This CDR3 is 16 amino acids long. The CDR3 DNA reads TGTGCCAGCAGCTCTTTCGACAGGGTGTCCACCGGGGAGCTGTTTTTT. This translates into CASSSFDRVSTGELFF. The variable domain in full, with the rest retrieved from reference TRBV7-3 and TRBJ2-2, is GAGVSQTPSNKVTEKGKYVELRCDPISGHTALYWYRQSLGQGPEFLIYFQGTGAADDSGLPNDRFFAVRPEGSVSTLKIQRTERGDSAVYLCASSSFDRVSTGELFFGEGSRLTVL.

The V and J genes are TRBV19 and TRBJ2-1; 9 nucleotides agree with TRBD2. J lost 4 bases, V lost 8 bases, and 9 bases had no gene match. The V gene's germline CDR1 is LNHDA and CDR2 SQIVND (reference sequence). This CDR3 contains 15 residues. CDR3 bases: TGTGCCAGTGCATATAGCGGGAGCGTTTACAATGAGCAGTTCTTC. It encodes CASAYSGSVYNEQFF. Based on the CDR3 plus reference TRBV19 and TRBJ2-1, the full variable domain is DGGITQSPKYLFRKEGQNVTLSCEQNLNHDAMYWYRQDPGQGLRLIYYSQIVNDFQKGDIAEGYSVSREKKESFPLTVTSAQKNPTAFYLCASAYSGSVYNEQFFGPGTRLTVL.

CDR3 region: CATSGQGSQPQHF. DNA for the CDR3: TGTGCCACCAGCGGACAGGGCAGTCAGCCCCAGCATTTT. The V and J genes are TRBV24-1 and TRBJ1-5, with 8 bases lining up with TRBD1. V dropped 7 bases and J dropped 6; count of bases not matched to a gene: 4. CDR3 length equals 13 residues. The V gene's germline CDR1 is KGHDR and CDR2 SFDVKD.

The chain carries TRBV5-1 and TRBJ2-2; the D is unclear. Deletions cut 1 base from V and 1 base from J, with 5 bases between. This CDR3 is 14 amino acids long. Germline V CDR1 and CDR2: SGHRS, YFSETQ. This CDR3 reads CASSLLRNTGELFF. Here the CDR3 DNA reads TGCGCCAGCAGCTTGTTGCGGAACACCGGGGAGCTGTTTTTT.

The J gene is TRBJ1-3, the V gene TRBV28; tentative D call: TRBD1 (6 bases). The V end lost 6 bases, the J end lost 0 bases, and 12 bases lay between the germline ends. The CDR3 has 15 residues. CDR1 is MDHEN, CDR2 SYDVKM, per germline. CDR3 nucleotides: TGTGCCAGCAGGGACAGAGTTTTCTCTGGAAACACCATATATTTT. Its translation: CASRDRVFSGNTIYF.

V is TRBV29-1 and J is TRBJ1-2; D possibly corresponds to TRBD1 (6 bases). V was pared by 0 bases and J by 4 bases, with 18 bases between. Germline loops: CDR1 SQVTM, CDR2 ANQGSEA. The CDR3 is 16 residues long. The CDR3 spells CSVEDRFWRGGYGYTF. The DNA of the CDR3 is TGCAGCGTTGAAGATCGATTTTGGAGGGGGGGCTATGGCTACACCTTC.

The chain couples TRBV4-2 to TRBJ2-1; 14 nucleotides line up with TRBD2. The germline V gene encodes CDR1 LGHNA and CDR2 YNFKEQ. The J segment lost 15 bases and the V segment lost 1 base, leaving 8 bases of the junction unmatched. CDR3 length: 15 residues. CDR3 amino acids: CASSQAGTSGRSRFF. DNA for the CDR3: TGTGCCAGCAGCCAAGCCGGGACTAGCGGGAGAAGTCGGTTCTTC.

This rearrangement joins TRBV11-2 to TRBJ2-2; 8 bases agree with TRBD2. The CDR3 length is 16 residues. V lost 1 base and J lost 3; bases outside the gene matches: 4. The germline V gene encodes CDR1 SGHAT and CDR2 FQNNGV. CDR3 amino acids: CASSLAPSGYTGELFF. DNA of the CDR3: TGTGCCAGCAGCTTAGCCCCTAGCGGGTACACCGGGGAGCTGTTTTTT.

CDR3: CASSRAGGNQPQHF. CDR3 coding DNA: TGTGCCAGCAGCCGGGCGGGGGGCAATCAGCCCCAGCATTTT. The V gene is TRBV7-9, the J gene TRBJ1-5, with D possibly being TRBD1 (5 bases). Germline V gives CDR1 SEHNR, CDR2 FQNEAQ (reference sequence). The CDR3 covers 14 residues. V lost 5 bases and J lost 2, with 10 bases in between.

This chain joins TRBV7-3 and TRBJ1-2; D gene ambiguous. The CDR3 sequence is 14 residues long. From germline, CDR1 is SGHTA and CDR2 FQGTGA. Trimming took 4 bases from V and 0 from J, leaving 9 bases between them. The CDR3 DNA is TGTGCCAGCAGCTCCGGAGGGACTAACTATGGCTACACCTTC. This sequence encodes CASSSGGTNYGYTF.

This sequence joins TRBV18 and TRBJ1-2; possible D gene TRBD1, 5 bases. The CDR3 covers 12 residues. Germline CDR1 KGHSH, CDR2 LQKENI. V was cut by 1 base and J by 8 bases, with 8 bases left in between. CDR3 sequence: CASSPQGLGYTF. CDR3 in DNA: TGTGCCAGCTCACCACAGGGGCTGGGCTACACCTTC.

The chain employs TRBV15 and TRBJ1-4; 8 positions agree with TRBD1. Trimming at V came to 5 bases and at J to 14 bases, leaving 16 bases not matched to a gene. From germline, CDR1 is LNHNV and CDR2 YYDKDF (reference sequence). CDR3 size: 15 residues. CDR3 region: CATSPHPLTWTGLFF. The DNA of the CDR3 is TGTGCCACCAGCCCGCACCCTCTAACTTGGACAGGGCTGTTTTTT.

This chain connects TRBV5-1 to TRBJ2-1, with 11 bases matching TRBD2. Germline V lookup: CDR1 SGHRS, CDR2 YFSETQ. This CDR3 comprises 16 residues. V lost 4 bases to trimming and J lost 1 base; unmatched junction nucleotides: 4. The CDR3 DNA is TGCGCCAGCAGCCCCCGGACTAGCGGGTCCTACAATGAGCAGTTCTTC. Translating it yields CASSPRTSGSYNEQFF.

The chain couples TRBV7-8 to TRBJ1-3; 8 bases align to TRBD1. This CDR3 has 17 residues. After removal of 2 bases from V and 4 bases from J, the junction contained 10 bases not matched to a gene. Germline loops: CDR1 SGHVS, CDR2 FQNEAQ. CDR3 bases: TGTGCCAGCAGCTTATCTTGGCAGGGGGCGTCCGGAAACACCATATATTTT. Translated: CASSLSWQGASGNTIYF.

This chain connects TRBV6-6 to TRBJ1-5, with TRBD1 as a possible D gene (6 bases). V lost 2 bases and J lost 5, with 13 bases in between. Germline lookup yields CDR1 MNHNY and CDR2 SVGAGI (reference sequence). CDR3 length: 15 amino acids. The CDR3 nucleotides are TGTGCCAGCAGTTACGGGGACACTGTTGATCAGCCCCAGCATTTT. It translates to CASSYGDTVDQPQHF.

This chain links TRBV5-8 with TRBJ2-1; possible D gene TRBD2, 6 bases. Germline V gene data show CDR1 as SGHTS and CDR2 as YDEGEE. The V end was cut by 0 bases, the J end by 4 bases, with 14 bases between. CDR3 length equals 16 residues. CDR3 sequence: CASSLDRGNLYNEQFF. CDR3 nucleotides: TGTGCCAGCAGCTTGGACCGCGGGAATCTTTACAATGAGCAGTTCTTC.

The gene calls are TRBV7-8 and TRBJ2-2; maybe TRBD1 (5 bases). V lost 1 base and J lost 2, with 11 bases in between. Germline CDR1 SGHVS, CDR2 FQNEAQ. The CDR3 covers 16 residues. The CDR3 reads CASSLVGHINTGELFF. The CDR3 region has the DNA TGTGCCAGCAGCTTAGTTGGACATATCAACACCGGGGAGCTGTTTTTT.

The table lists this clone with a count of one. The V call is TRBV18, the J call TRBJ1-1, with TRBD1 as a possible D gene (5 bases). The CDR3 runs 15 residues. Trimming stripped 5 bases from V and 0 bases from J, with 13 bases between. Germline loops: CDR1 KGHSH, CDR2 LQKENI. CDR3 nucleotides: TGTGCCAGCTCAATAGACACAGGAATGAACACTGAAGCTTTCTTT. Amino acids: CASSIDTGMNTEAFF.

The V call is TRBV5-1, the J call TRBJ1-1; 8 bases fit TRBD1. The V segment lost 4 bases and the J segment 5 bases; nucleotides outside the gene matches: 4. CDR1 is SGHRS, CDR2 YFSETQ, per germline. The CDR3 sequence is 13 residues long. The CDR3 spells CASSDRGGTEAFF. CDR3 DNA sequence: TGCGCCAGCAGCGACAGGGGTGGTACTGAAGCTTTCTTT.